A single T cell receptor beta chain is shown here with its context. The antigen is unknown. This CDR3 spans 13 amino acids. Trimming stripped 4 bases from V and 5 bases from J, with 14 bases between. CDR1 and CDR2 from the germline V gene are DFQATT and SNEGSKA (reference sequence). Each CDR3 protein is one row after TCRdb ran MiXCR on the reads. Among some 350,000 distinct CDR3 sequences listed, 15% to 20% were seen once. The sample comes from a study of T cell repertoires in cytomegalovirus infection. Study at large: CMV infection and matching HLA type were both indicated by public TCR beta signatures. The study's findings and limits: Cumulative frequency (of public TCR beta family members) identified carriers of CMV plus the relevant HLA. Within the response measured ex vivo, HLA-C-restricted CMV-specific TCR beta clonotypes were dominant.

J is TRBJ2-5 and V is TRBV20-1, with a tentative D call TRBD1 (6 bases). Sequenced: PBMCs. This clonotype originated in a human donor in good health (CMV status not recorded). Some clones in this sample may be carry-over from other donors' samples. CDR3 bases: TGCAGTGCTACCCTAGGGGGTGGCGAGACCCAGTACTTC. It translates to CSATLGGGETQYF.